The T cell receptor (beta chain) described here comes from a study of blood T cells in healthy people across ages. Looked up from germline, CDR1 is SGHRS and CDR2 is YFSETQ. J gave up 7 bases and V 5 bases, and 8 bases lay outside the gene matches. The CDR3 runs to 14 residues. The study, taken as a whole, reports: Versus aged donors, long-lived donors had higher diversity and more naive CD4+ cells.

Comment on this clonotype: Its matching antigen is unknown. This may stem from a read error, because a much larger clone lies one nucleotide away.

Alongside a J-beta primer mix, a sample-barcoded 5' primer served in a second PCR lasting roughly 7 to 11 cycles. Each cDNA molecule received a tag from a template-switch adaptor that had 12 random nucleotides. TCRdb reanalysed the 5' RACE reads using MiXCR and keeps one entry per CDR3 protein. The data hold about 1.7 million distinct CDR3 sequences, with roughly 30% observed a single time. The clonotype originates from a woman under 40 in good health. The chain couples TRBV5-1 to TRBJ2-7; 11 bases are shared with TRBD2. Sample: blood. CDR3 sequence reads: CASSSGGDYNEQYF. The CDR3 nucleotides are TGCGCCAGCAGTAGCGGGGGGGACTACAATGAGCAGTACTTC.